Detailed here is one TCR beta chain. Some clones are missing from TCRdb's copy, which holds only in-frame ones; the method was immunoSEQ multiplex PCR. The sample lists 200,000 to 250,000 clones, roughly nine tenths occurring once. Germline V lookup: CDR1 MNHEY, CDR2 SVGEGT. V lost 6 bases to trimming and J lost 7 bases, with 13 bases between them. CDR3 length: 13 amino acids. This specimen comes from a study of blood T cell repertoires in COVID-19. Study background: Some COVID-19 samples were acute and others convalescent; all came from the United States, Italy and Spain.

Input material: peripheral blood. V is TRBV6-2 or TRBV6-3 and J is TRBJ2-1, with a tentative D call TRBD2 (6 bases). The TCR sequence derives from a man between 60 and 75 years old who had recovered from COVID-19. The CDR3 nucleotides are TGTGCCAGCAGCGCCCTGGGGGGTAATGAGCAGTTCTTC. Amino acid sequence: CASSALGGNEQFF.